This TCR beta chain stems from a study of CD8 T cells in Susac syndrome. With random hexamers, reverse transcription was performed on about 0.5 to 1 ug of RNA. TCRdb called the immunoSEQ multiplex PCR reads again in MiXCR, with one record for every CDR3 protein. The sample lists some 260,000 distinct CDR3 sequences, roughly 81% occurring once. The CDR3 is 13 amino acids. With 5 bases removed from V and 0 bases from J, the gap between germline ends came to 8 bases. CDR1 SEHNR and CDR2 FQNEAQ come from the germline V gene (reference sequence). Specimen: CD8+ T cells from PBMCs. V gene TRBV7-9 combines with J gene TRBJ2-7, with D uncertain. The TCR originated in a human donor with multiple sclerosis. The CDR3 sequence: CASSPPLSYEQYF. Written as DNA, the CDR3 is TGTGCCAGCAGCCCCCCGCTCTCCTACGAGCAGTACTTC.